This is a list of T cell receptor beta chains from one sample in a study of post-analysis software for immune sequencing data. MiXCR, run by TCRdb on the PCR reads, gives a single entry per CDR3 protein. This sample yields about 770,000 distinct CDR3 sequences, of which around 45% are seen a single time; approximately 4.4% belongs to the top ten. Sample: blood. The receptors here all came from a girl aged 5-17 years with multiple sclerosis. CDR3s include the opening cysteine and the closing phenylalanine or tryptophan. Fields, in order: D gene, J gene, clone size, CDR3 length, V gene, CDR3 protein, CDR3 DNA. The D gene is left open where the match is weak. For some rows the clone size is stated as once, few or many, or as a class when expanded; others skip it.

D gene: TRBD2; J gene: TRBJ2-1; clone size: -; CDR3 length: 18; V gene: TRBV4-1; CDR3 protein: CASSQGASGRPSYNEQFF; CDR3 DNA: TGCGCCAGCAGCCAAGGAGCTAGCGGGAGGCCCTCCTACAATGAGCAGTTCTTC
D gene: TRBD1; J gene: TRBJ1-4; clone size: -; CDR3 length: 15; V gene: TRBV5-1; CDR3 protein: CASSLDGTGDEKLFF; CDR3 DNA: TGCGCCAGCAGCTTGGATGGGACAGGGGATGAAAAACTGTTTTTT
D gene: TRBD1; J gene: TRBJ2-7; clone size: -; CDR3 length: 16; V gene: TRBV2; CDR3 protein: CASSLNRDRPLYEQYF; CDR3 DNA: TGTGCCAGCAGTCTCAACCGGGACAGGCCACTCTACGAGCAGTACTTC
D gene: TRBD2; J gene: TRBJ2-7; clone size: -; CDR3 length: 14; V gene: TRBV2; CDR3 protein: CASRSGRTLYEQYF; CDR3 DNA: TGTGCCAGCCGTAGCGGGAGGACCCTCTACGAGCAGTACTTC
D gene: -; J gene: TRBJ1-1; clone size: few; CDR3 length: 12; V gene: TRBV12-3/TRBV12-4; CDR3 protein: CASSYGGREAFF; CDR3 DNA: TGTGCCAGCAGTTATGGGGGCAGGGAAGCTTTCTTT
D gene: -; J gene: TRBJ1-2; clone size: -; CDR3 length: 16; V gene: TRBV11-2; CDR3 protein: CASSLDTQKSTYGYTF; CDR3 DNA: TGTGCCAGCAGCTTAGATACTCAAAAGAGCACCTATGGCTACACCTTC
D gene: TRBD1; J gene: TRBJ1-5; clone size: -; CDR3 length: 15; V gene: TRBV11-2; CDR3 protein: CASSTRTGGGQPQHF; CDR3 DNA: TGTGCCAGCAGCACCCGCACAGGGGGTGGCCAGCCCCAGCATTTT
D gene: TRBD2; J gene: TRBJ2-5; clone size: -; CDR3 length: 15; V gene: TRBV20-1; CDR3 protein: CSASGGTSGQETQYF; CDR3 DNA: TGCAGTGCTAGTGGAGGGACTAGCGGCCAAGAGACCCAGTACTTC
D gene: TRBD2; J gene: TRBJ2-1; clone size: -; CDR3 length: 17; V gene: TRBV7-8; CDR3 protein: CASSRTAAGSSYNEQFF; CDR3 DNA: TGTGCCAGCAGCCGCACAGCAGCGGGGAGCTCCTACAATGAGCAGTTCTTC
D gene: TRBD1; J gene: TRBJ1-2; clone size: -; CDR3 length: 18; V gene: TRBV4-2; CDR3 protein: CASSQDQITGGDVYGYTF; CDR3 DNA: TGTGCCAGCAGCCAAGACCAAATAACAGGGGGCGATGTCTATGGCTACACCTTC
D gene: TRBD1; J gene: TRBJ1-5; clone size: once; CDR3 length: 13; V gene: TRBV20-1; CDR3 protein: CSGAGQGDQPQHF; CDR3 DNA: TGCAGTGGCGCCGGACAGGGGGATCAGCCCCAGCATTTT
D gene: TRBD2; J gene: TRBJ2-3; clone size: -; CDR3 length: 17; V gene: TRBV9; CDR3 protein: CASSPALGAGGRDTQYF; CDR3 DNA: TGTGCCAGCAGCCCTGCTTTGGGAGCGGGAGGTAGAGATACGCAGTATTTT
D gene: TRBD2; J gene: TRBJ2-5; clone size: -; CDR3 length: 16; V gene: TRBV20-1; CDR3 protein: CSARALALAGEETQYF; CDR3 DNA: TGCAGTGCTAGAGCACTGGCGCTAGCGGGAGAAGAGACCCAGTACTTC
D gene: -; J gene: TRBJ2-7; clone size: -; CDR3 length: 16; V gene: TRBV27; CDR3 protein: CASSLRAQVGSYEQYF; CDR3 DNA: TGTGCCAGCAGTTTGAGGGCCCAGGTCGGATCCTACGAGCAGTACTTC
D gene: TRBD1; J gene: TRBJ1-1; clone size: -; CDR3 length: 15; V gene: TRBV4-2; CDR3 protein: CASSQDPDRRAEAFF; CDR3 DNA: TGTGCCAGCAGCCAAGATCCGGACAGGAGAGCTGAAGCTTTCTTT
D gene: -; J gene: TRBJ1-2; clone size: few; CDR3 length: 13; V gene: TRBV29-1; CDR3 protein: CSVILGGGGGYTF; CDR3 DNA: TGCAGCGTTATCCTGGGGGGGGGTGGTGGCTACACCTTC
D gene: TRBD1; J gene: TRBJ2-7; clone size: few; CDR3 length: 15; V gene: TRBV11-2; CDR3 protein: CASSRPGQALYEQYF; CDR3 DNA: TGTGCCAGCAGTCGACCGGGACAGGCGCTATACGAGCAGTACTTC
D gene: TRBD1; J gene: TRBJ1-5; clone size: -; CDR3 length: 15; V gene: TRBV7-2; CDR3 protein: CASNKSGGGGQPQHF; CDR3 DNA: TGTGCCAGCAACAAAAGCGGAGGGGGCGGTCAGCCCCAGCATTTT
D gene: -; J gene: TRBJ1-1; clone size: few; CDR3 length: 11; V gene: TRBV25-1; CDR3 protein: CASSDTRRAFF; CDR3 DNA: TGTGCCAGCAGTGATACCAGGCGGGCTTTCTTT
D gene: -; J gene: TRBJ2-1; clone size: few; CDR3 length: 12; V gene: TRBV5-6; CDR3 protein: CASSLGFNEQFF; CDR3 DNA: TGTGCCAGCAGCTTGGGGTTCAATGAGCAGTTCTTC
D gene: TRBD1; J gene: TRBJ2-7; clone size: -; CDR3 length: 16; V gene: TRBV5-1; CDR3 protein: CASSLGWDRLTYEQYF; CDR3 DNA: TGCGCCAGCAGCTTGGGCTGGGACAGACTAACCTACGAGCAGTACTTC
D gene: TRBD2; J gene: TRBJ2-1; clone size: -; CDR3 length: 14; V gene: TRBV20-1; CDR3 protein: CSAEGTSGLDEQFF; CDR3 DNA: TGCAGTGCGGAGGGGACTAGCGGCCTGGATGAGCAGTTCTTC
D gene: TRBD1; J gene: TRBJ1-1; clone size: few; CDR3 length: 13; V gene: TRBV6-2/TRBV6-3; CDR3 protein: CASVDRGNTEAFF; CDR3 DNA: TGTGCCAGCGTAGACAGGGGGAACACTGAAGCTTTCTTT
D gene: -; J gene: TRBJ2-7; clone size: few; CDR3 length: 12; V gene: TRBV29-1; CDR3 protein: CSVEKGTYEQYF; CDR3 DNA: TGCAGCGTTGAGAAAGGGACCTACGAGCAGTACTTC
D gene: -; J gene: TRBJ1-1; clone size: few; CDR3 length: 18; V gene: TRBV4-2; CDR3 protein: CASSQDIGTGFLNTEAFF; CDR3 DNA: TGTGCCAGCAGCCAAGATATAGGAACGGGTTTCCTGAACACTGAAGCTTTCTTT
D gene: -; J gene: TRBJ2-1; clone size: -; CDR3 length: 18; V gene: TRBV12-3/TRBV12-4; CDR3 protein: CASSSLGGDRVRSNEQFF; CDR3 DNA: TGTGCCAGCAGTTCCCTCGGGGGAGACAGGGTCCGGAGCAATGAGCAGTTCTTC
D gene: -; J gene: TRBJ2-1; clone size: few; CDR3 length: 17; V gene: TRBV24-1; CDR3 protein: CATSDPDPSSSYNEQFF; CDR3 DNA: TGTGCCACCAGTGATCCGGACCCATCGAGCTCCTACAATGAGCAGTTCTTC
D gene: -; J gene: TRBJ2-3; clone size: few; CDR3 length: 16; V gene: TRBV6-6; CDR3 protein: CASGTPSYGSTDTQYF; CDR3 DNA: TGTGCCAGCGGTACACCGAGTTACGGGAGCACAGATACGCAGTATTTT
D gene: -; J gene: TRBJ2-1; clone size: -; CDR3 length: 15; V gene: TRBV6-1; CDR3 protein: CASTGGRGAMNEQFF; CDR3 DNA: TGTGCCAGCACCGGAGGGAGGGGGGCTATGAATGAGCAGTTCTTC
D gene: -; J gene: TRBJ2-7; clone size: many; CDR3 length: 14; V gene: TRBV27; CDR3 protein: CASSPRGSSYEQYF; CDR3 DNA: TGTGCCAGCAGTCCAAGGGGGAGTTCCTACGAGCAGTACTTC
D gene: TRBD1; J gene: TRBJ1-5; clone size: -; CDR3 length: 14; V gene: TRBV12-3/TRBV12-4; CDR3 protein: CASRPGQFNQPQHF; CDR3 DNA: TGTGCCAGCAGACCGGGACAGTTCAATCAGCCCCAGCATTTT
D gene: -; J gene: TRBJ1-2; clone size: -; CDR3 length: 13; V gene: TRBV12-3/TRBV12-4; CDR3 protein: CASSISRDYGYTF; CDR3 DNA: TGTGCCAGCAGCATTTCTAGGGACTATGGCTACACCTTC
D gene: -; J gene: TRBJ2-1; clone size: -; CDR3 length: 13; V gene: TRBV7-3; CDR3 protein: CASSLSPPGEQFF; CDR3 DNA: TGTGCCAGCAGCTTAAGTCCACCCGGAGAGCAGTTCTTC
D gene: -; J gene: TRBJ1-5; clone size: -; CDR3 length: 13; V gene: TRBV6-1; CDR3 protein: CASERDMRQPQHF; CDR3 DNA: TGTGCCAGCGAGCGGGACATGAGGCAGCCCCAGCATTTT
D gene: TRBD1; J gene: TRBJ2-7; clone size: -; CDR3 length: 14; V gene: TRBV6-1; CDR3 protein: CASSLGTEDYEQYF; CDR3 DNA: TGTGCCAGCAGCCTTGGGACAGAAGATTACGAGCAGTACTTC
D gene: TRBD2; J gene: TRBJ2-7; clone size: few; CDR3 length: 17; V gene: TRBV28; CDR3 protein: CASSLGLAERGSYEQYF; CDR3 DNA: TGTGCCAGCAGTTTAGGGCTAGCGGAAAGGGGTTCCTACGAGCAGTACTTC
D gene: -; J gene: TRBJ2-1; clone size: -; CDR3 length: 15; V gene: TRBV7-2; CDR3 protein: CAGTSGGISGNEQFF; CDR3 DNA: TGTGCCGGCACCAGTGGCGGGATATCGGGGAATGAGCAGTTCTTC
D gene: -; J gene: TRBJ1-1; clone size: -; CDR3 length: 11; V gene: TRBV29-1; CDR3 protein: CSVETGSEAFF; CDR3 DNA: TGCAGCGTTGAAACAGGGTCTGAAGCTTTCTTT
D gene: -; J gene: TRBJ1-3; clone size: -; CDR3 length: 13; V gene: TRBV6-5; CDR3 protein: CASRTGTENTIYF; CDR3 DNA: TGTGCCAGCAGAACCGGGACGGAAAACACCATATATTTT
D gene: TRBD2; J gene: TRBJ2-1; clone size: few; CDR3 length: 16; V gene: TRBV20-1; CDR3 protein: CSARDRGGTGDNEQFF; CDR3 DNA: TGCAGTGCTAGAGATCGCGGGGGGACTGGAGACAATGAGCAGTTCTTC
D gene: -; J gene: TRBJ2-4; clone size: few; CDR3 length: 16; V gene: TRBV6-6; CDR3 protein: CASRRGTLGTKNIQYF; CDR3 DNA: TGTGCCAGCAGACGAGGGACTCTTGGGACCAAAAACATTCAGTACTTC
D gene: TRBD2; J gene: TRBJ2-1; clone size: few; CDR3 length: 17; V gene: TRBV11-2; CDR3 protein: CASRHIRREGGQDEQFF; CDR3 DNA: TGTGCCAGCAGGCATATCCGAAGGGAGGGCGGTCAGGATGAGCAGTTCTTC
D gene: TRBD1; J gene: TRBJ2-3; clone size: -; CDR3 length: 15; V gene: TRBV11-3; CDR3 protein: CASSLYGTGTDTQYF; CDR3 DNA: TGTGCCAGCAGCTTATATGGGACAGGCACAGATACGCAGTATTTT
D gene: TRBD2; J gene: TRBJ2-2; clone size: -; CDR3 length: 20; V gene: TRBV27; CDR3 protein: CASSLSPASGSVEDTGELFF; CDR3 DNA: TGTGCCAGCAGTTTATCCCCAGCTAGCGGGAGCGTAGAGGACACCGGGGAGCTGTTTTTT
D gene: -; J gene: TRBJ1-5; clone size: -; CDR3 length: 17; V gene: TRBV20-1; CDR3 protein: CSARDLGRGSGNQPQHF; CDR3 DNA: TGCAGTGCTAGAGATCTTGGGCGGGGATCTGGGAATCAGCCCCAGCATTTT
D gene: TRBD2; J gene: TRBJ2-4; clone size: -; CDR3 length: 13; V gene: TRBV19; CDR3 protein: CASRPGVAGEQYF; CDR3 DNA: TGTGCCAGTAGACCCGGAGTAGCGGGGGAGCAGTACTTC
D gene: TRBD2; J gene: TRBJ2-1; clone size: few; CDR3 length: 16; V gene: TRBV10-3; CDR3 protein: CATSQASGRFDNEQFF; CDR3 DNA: TGTGCCACCAGTCAGGCTAGCGGGAGATTTGACAATGAGCAGTTCTTC
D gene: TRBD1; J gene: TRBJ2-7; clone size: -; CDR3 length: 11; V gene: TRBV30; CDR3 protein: CAWSVGDREYF; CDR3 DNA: TGTGCCTGGAGTGTAGGGGACAGGGAGTACTTC
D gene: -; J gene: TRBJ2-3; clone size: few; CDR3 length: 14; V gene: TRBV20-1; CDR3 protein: CSARGDLRADTQYF; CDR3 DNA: TGCAGTGCTAGAGGGGACTTGCGCGCAGATACGCAGTATTTT
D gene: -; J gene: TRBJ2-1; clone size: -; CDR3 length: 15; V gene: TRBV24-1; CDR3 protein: CATSDPGELDNEQFF; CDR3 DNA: TGTGCCACCAGTGATCCAGGGGAATTGGACAATGAGCAGTTCTTC
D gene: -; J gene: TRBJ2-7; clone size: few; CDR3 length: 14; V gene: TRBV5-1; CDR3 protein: CASSWDPTGYEQYF; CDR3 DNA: TGCGCCAGCAGCTGGGATCCTACGGGTTACGAGCAGTACTTC
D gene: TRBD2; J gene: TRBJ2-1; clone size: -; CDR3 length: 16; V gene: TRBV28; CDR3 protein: CASSHRTRNTHNEQFF; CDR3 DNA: TGTGCCAGCAGTCACCGGACTAGGAACACACACAATGAGCAGTTCTTC
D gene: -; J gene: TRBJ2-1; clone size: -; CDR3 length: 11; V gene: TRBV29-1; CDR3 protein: CSGEWGNEQFF; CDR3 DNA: TGCAGCGGGGAATGGGGCAATGAGCAGTTCTTC